This TCR beta chain was identified in a study of radiation and T cells in renal cell carcinoma. Time point here: blood 4 weeks post-SBRT, at nephrectomy. Treatment denoted: 15 Gy SBRT to primary tumor, nephrectomy 4 weeks later. Clear cell pathology was present in this patient's renal cell carcinoma. The repertoire was sequenced with immunoSEQ multiplex PCR; TCRdb's copy has only in-frame clones and lacks some. The sample has tens of thousands of clones; 85% are singletons. The sequence was collected from a man aged 50 to 60 with renal cell carcinoma. Sequenced material: blood, taken from a patient whose treatment included radiotherapy and nephrectomy.

CDR3 nucleotide sequence: TGTGCCAGTAGTATACAGGGTGTCACTGAAGCTTTCTTT. This encodes CASSIQGVTEAFF. This chain links TRBV19 with TRBJ1-1; a weak D match, TRBD1 (5 bases). This CDR3 comprises 13 residues. Germline V gene lookup returns CDR1 LNHDA and CDR2 SQIVND (reference sequence). V gave up 2 bases and J gave up 4 bases, with 8 bases separating them.